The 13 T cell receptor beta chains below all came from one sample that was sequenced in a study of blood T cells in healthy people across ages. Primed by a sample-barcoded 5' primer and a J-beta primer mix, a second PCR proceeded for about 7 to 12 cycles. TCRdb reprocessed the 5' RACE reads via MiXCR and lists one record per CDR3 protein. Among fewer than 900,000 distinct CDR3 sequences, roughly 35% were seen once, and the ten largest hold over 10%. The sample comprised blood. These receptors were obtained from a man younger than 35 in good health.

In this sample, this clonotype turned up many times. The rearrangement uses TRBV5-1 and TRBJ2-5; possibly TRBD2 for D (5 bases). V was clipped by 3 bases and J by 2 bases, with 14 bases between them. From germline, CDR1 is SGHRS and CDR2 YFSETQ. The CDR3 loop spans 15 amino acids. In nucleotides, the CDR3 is TGCGCCAGCAGCTCGGGTCGAACTAGACAAGAGACCCAGTACTTC. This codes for CASSSGRTRQETQYF.

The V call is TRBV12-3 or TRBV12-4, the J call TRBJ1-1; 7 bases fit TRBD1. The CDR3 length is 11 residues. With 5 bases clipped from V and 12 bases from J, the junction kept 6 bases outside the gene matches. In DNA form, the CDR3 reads TGTGCCAGCAGTCCAGACAGGGCAACTTTCTTT. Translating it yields CASSPDRATFF.

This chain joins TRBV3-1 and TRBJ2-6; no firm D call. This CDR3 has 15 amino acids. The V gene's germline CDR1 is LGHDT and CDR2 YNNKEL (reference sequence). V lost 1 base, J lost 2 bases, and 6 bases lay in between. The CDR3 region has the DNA TGTGCCAGCAGCCAAGCCTGGGCTGGGGCCAACGTCCTGACTTTC. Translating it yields CASSQAWAGANVLTF.

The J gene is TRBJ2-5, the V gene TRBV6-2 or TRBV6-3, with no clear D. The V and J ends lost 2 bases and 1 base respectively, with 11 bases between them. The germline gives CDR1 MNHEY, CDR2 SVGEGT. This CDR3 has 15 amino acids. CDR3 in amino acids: CASSYGLGRQETQYF. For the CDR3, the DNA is TGTGCCAGCAGTTACGGGCTCGGTCGCCAAGAGACCCAGTACTTC.

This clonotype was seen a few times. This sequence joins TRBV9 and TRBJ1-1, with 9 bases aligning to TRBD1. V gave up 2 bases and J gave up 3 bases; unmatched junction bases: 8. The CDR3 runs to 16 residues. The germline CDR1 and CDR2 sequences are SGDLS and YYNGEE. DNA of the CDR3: TGTGCCAGCAGCGTCATTATACAGGGGGCCGACACTGAAGCTTTCTTT. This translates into CASSVIIQGADTEAFF.

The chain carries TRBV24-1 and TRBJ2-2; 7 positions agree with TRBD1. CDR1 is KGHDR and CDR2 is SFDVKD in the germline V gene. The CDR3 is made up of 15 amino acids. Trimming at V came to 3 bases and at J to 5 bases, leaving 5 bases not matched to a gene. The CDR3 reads CATSDDRVGTGELFF. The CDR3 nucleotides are TGTGCCACCAGTGATGACAGGGTTGGGACCGGGGAGCTGTTTTTT.

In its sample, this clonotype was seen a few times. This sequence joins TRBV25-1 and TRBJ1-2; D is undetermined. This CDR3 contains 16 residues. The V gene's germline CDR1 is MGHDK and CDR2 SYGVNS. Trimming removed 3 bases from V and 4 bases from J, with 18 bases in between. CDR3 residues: CASSEAGDLEVYGYTF. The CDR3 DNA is TGTGCCAGCAGTGAGGCTGGGGATCTAGAGGTCTATGGCTACACCTTC.

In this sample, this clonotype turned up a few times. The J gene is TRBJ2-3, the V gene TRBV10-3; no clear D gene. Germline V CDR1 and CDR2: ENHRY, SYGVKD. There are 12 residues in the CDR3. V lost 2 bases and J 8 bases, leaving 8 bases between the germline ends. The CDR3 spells CAISEGYATQYF. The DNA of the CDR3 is TGTGCCATCAGTGAGGGGTACGCTACGCAGTATTTT.

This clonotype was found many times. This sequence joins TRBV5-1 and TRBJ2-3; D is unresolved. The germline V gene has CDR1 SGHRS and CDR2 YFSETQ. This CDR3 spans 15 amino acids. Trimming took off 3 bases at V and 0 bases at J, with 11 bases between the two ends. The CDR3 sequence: CASSSAGPSTDTQYF. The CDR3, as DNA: TGCGCCAGCAGCTCGGCCGGGCCTAGCACAGATACGCAGTATTTT.

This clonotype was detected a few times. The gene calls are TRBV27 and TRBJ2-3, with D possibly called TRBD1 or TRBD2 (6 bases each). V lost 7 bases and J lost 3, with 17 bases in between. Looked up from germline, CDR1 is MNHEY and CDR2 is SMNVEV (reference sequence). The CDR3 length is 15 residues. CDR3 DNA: TGTGCCAGCACCCTGGGGGGCTGGGGAACAGATACGCAGTATTTT. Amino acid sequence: CASTLGGWGTDTQYF.

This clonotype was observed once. CDR3 region: CASSTDRGAYEQFF. CDR3 nucleotides: TGCGCCAGCAGCACGGACAGGGGGGCCTACGAGCAGTTCTTC. The chain couples TRBV5-1 to TRBJ2-1, with 10 positions matching TRBD1. V dropped 4 bases and J dropped 10; count of bases not matched to a gene: 8. CDR1 is SGHRS, CDR2 YFSETQ, per germline. This CDR3 has 14 amino acids.

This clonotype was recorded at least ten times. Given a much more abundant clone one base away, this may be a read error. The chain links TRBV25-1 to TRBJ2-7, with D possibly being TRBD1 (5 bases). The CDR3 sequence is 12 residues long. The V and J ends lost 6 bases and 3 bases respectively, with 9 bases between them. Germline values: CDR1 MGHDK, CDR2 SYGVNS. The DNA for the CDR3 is TGTGCCAGCAGGGTTACAGGCTACGAGCAGTACTTC. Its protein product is CASRVTGYEQYF.

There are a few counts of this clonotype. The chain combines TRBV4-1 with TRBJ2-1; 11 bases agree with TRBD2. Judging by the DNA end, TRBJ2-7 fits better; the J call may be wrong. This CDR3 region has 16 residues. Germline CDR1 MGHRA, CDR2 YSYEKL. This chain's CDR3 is CASSRLAGGGYNEQYF. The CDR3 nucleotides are TGCGCCAGCAGCCGTTTAGCGGGGGGGGGTTACAATGAGCAGTACTTC.